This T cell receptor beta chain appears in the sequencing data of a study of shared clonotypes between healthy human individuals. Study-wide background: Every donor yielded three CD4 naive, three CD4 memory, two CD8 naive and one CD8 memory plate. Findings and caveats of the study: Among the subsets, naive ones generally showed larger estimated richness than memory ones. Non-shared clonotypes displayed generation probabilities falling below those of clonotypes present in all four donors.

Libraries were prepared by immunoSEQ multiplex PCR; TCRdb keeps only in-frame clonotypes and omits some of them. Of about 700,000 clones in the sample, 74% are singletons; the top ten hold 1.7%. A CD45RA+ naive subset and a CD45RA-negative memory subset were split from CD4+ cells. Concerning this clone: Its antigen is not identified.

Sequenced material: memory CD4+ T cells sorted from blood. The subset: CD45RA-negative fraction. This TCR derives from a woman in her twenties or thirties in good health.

The CDR3 bases are TGTGCCAGCAGCTTCCGGGACAGGGTCACTGAAGCTTTCTTT. It is translated as CASSFRDRVTEAFF. This sequence joins TRBV11-2 and TRBJ1-1, with 9 bases lining up with TRBD1. Germline CDR1 is SGHAT and CDR2 is FQNNGV. V shed 3 bases, J shed 4 bases, and the junction held 3 bases outside the gene matches. The CDR3 is made up of 14 amino acids.